This paragraph covers one TCR beta chain sequence. Its antigen is still unknown. This sample was taken from a study of shared clonotypes between healthy human individuals. This CDR3 region has 12 residues. In germline, CDR1 is MNHEY, CDR2 SVGAGI. Trimming took off 5 bases at V and 12 bases at J, with 14 bases between the two ends. Only Caucasian adults living in Nashville, Tennessee served as donors. Study-wide results and caveats: Few donors limited the genetic and exposure-history diversity represented.

The assay was carried out at the deep level. Each subset's genomic DNA was shared equally among a number of immunoSEQ plates. TCRdb's table, derived via immunoSEQ multiplex PCR, lists solely in-frame clones and lacks some. Of roughly 2.2 million clones listed, roughly 90% are singletons. The sequence came from a man in his late teens or twenties in good health. Some clones in this sample may be carry-over from other donors' samples. Sequencing was done on a sample of naive CD4+ T cells from PBMCs. The subset is: CD45RA+ positively selected. J is TRBJ2-1 and V is TRBV6-5; D unresolved. The CDR3 sequence: CASSEPLIRQFF. CDR3 sequence (DNA): TGTGCCAGCAGTGAACCCTTGATCCGGCAGTTCTTC.